The 18 T cell receptor beta chains below were found in one sample sequenced in a study of blood T cell repertoires in COVID-19. Data came from immunoSEQ multiplex PCR; TCRdb stores just in-frame clones and leaves some out. The sample records approximately 210,000 clones, over 70% being singletons. What was sequenced was peripheral blood. These TCRs come from a woman aged 45-60 years with acute or convalescent COVID-19.

The V gene is TRBV28, the J gene TRBJ1-2, with unresolved D. CDR1 and CDR2 (germline): MDHEN, SYDVKM. The CDR3 is 12 residues long. V lost 8 bases to trimming and J lost 2 bases, with 9 bases between them. The CDR3 DNA reads TGTGCCAGCTCAGTGAACAACTATGGCTACACCTTC. Translated: CASSVNNYGYTF.

V usage is TRBV19 and J usage is TRBJ2-1, with 10 bases lining up with TRBD2. The germline CDR1 and CDR2 sequences are LNHDA and SQIVND (reference sequence). The CDR3 covers 16 residues. V shed 8 bases and J 8 bases; nucleotides not matched to a gene: 15. CDR3 region: CASGSYYSGRAHEQFF. DNA of the CDR3: TGTGCCAGTGGATCCTACTACAGCGGGAGGGCCCATGAGCAGTTCTTC.

The rearrangement links TRBV27 to TRBJ1-2, with D uncertain. This CDR3 spans 12 amino acids. V dropped 4 bases and J dropped 8 bases, with 11 bases sitting between them. Germline V gives CDR1 MNHEY, CDR2 SMNVEV (reference sequence). CDR3 in DNA: TGTGCCAGCAGTTCGCCGTACTCGGGCTACACCTTC. This sequence encodes CASSSPYSGYTF.

This clone was seen a handful of times. The chain joins TRBV6-2 or TRBV6-3 to TRBJ2-7, with TRBD2 matching 8 bases. Looked up from germline, CDR1 is MNHEY and CDR2 is SVGEGT. Germline trimming cut 6 bases from V and 1 base from J; bases unmatched to any gene: 8. This CDR3 has 15 amino acids. The CDR3 loop is CASSGAGEASYEQYF. The CDR3 DNA sequence: TGTGCCAGCAGCGGAGCGGGAGAGGCATCCTACGAGCAGTACTTC.

The chain combines TRBV24-1 with TRBJ2-3, with D maybe TRBD2 (5 bases). V lost 2 bases to trimming and J lost 2 bases, with 16 bases between them. The CDR3 has 17 amino acids. From germline, CDR1 is KGHDR and CDR2 SFDVKD. For the CDR3, the DNA is TGTGCCACCAGTGATTCTTCCTCAAGAGGGCTCACAGATACGCAGTATTTT. The encoded protein is CATSDSSSRGLTDTQYF.

This clone was observed at least ten times. The rearrangement links TRBV9 to TRBJ2-2, with a tentative D call TRBD1 (5 bases). V lost 1 base and J lost 3, with 10 bases in between. The CDR3 has 15 amino acids. CDR1 SGDLS and CDR2 YYNGEE come from the germline V gene. The CDR3 protein is CASSVSGSYTGELFF. For the CDR3, the DNA is TGTGCCAGCAGCGTATCAGGGTCGTACACCGGGGAGCTGTTTTTT. Using reference TRBV9 and TRBJ2-2 for the parts outside the CDR3, the full variable domain is DSGVTQTPKHLITATGQRVTLRCSPRSGDLSVYWYQQSLDQGLQFLIQYYNGEERAKGNILERFSAQQFPDLHSELNLSSLELGDSALYFCASSVSGSYTGELFFGEGSRLTVL.

This clone was picked up a small number of times. V gene TRBV14 combines with J gene TRBJ1-2, with a tentative D call TRBD1 (6 bases). This CDR3 spans 15 amino acids. Between the trimmed V and J ends, which lost 4 bases and 6 bases, there was a span of 18 bases. The germline CDR1 and CDR2 sequences are SGHDN and FVKESK. The CDR3 reads CASSPPTGFWHGYTF. The CDR3 coding sequence is TGTGCCAGCAGCCCACCTACAGGGTTTTGGCATGGCTACACCTTC.

The chain employs TRBV28 and TRBJ1-5; no reliable D call. CDR3 length: 14 amino acids. Trimming shortened V by 4 bases and J by 10 bases, and 17 bases separated the two germline ends. Germline V gene data show CDR1 as MDHEN and CDR2 as SYDVKM. CDR3 loop: CASSSALGPGPQHF. CDR3 DNA sequence: TGTGCCAGCAGTTCCGCCCTGGGCCCCGGACCCCAGCATTTT.

The chain links TRBV30 to TRBJ2-1, with 9 bases lining up with TRBD2. Per the germline V gene, CDR1 is GTSNPN and CDR2 is SVGIG (reference sequence). The CDR3 sequence is 13 residues long. V was clipped by 4 bases and J by 6 bases; unmatched bases: 4. CDR3 in amino acids: CAWTSGNLNEQFF. For the CDR3, the DNA is TGTGCCTGGACTAGCGGGAACCTCAATGAGCAGTTCTTC.

The V call is TRBV5-1, the J call TRBJ2-1; 13 positions agree with TRBD2. Germline values: CDR1 SGHRS, CDR2 YFSETQ. J gave up 3 bases and V 8 bases, and 2 bases lay outside the gene matches. The length of the CDR3 is 14 residues. The CDR3 coding sequence is TGCGCCAGTAGGACTAGCGGGAGCTACAATGAGCAGTTCTTC. Translating it yields CASRTSGSYNEQFF.

The chain recombines TRBV5-1 with TRBJ1-2; 7 positions match TRBD1. This CDR3 contains 15 residues. The V gene's germline CDR1 is SGHRS and CDR2 YFSETQ. V was clipped by 3 bases and J by 0 bases; unmatched bases: 5. CDR3 DNA sequence: TGCGCCAGCAGCTGGACAGGCCGATCTAACTATGGCTACACCTTC. This gives the protein CASSWTGRSNYGYTF.

The rearrangement joins TRBV24-1 to TRBJ2-1; D is unclear. Trimming cost V 4 bases and J 11 bases, with 11 bases left between them. CDR1 and CDR2 from the germline V gene are KGHDR and SFDVKD. This CDR3 is 12 amino acids long. The CDR3 region has the DNA TGTGCCACCAGTGACCCCCTGAGGCAGCAGTTCTTC. This encodes CATSDPLRQQFF.

The rearrangement joins TRBV30 to TRBJ2-5, with TRBD1 matching over 8 bases. In germline, CDR1 is GTSNPN, CDR2 SVGIG (reference sequence). The junction had 10 bases not matched to a gene; V was cut back by 3 bases and J by 4 bases. The CDR3 sequence is 15 residues long. CDR3 sequence reads: CAWSSSQGVTETQYF. The CDR3 coding sequence is TGTGCCTGGAGCAGTTCACAGGGGGTGACAGAGACCCAGTACTTC.

J is TRBJ2-6 and V is TRBV6-2 or TRBV6-3; no clear D gene. Trimming took off 0 bases at V and 2 bases at J, with 5 bases between the two ends. The CDR3 sequence is 15 residues long. Germline V gene sequence: CDR1 MNHEY, CDR2 SVGEGT. CDR3 in DNA: TGTGCCAGCAGTTACTCGCCAGCTGGGGCCAACGTCCTGACTTTC. Translated: CASSYSPAGANVLTF.

The chain recombines TRBV19 with TRBJ2-1, with 9 bases identical to TRBD2. CDR3 length: 16 amino acids. Germline loops: CDR1 LNHDA, CDR2 SQIVND (reference sequence). V lost 0 bases to trimming and J lost 4 bases; unmatched junction nucleotides: 4. CDR3 residues: CASSIEGAGGYNEQFF. CDR3 DNA sequence: TGTGCCAGTAGTATAGAGGGGGCGGGAGGGTACAATGAGCAGTTCTTC.

The genes are TRBV27 and TRBJ1-1, with 8 bases identical to TRBD1. This CDR3 has 11 residues. Germline V CDR1 and CDR2: MNHEY, SMNVEV (reference sequence). V gave up 6 bases and J gave up 6 bases; unmatched junction bases: 0. In DNA form, the CDR3 reads TGTGCCAGCAGCAGGGGGCCTGAAGCTTTCTTT. This sequence encodes CASSRGPEAFF.

The chain carries TRBV21-1 and TRBJ1-5; the listed D gene, TRBD1, was not tested against the DNA. TRBV21-1 corresponds to a pseudogene. The CDR3 is 15 residues long. This CDR3 is CASSKIPKGHQPQHF. The CDR3 DNA reads as TGTGCCAGCAGCAAAATTCCTAAGGGGCATCAGCCCCAGCATTTT.

This rearrangement joins TRBV29-1 to TRBJ1-1; 11 bases are a match to TRBD1. CDR1 is SQVTM and CDR2 is ANQGSEA in the germline V gene. The CDR3 extends over 15 amino acids. The ends lost 6 bases at V and 5 bases at J; junction bases unmatched: 11. CDR3 in DNA: TGCAGCGTAGGGACAGGGGGTCTGTTTGGTACTGAAGCTTTCTTT. Protein product: CSVGTGGLFGTEAFF.